The 32 T cell receptor beta chains below were found in one sample sequenced in a study of T cell responses to AZD1222 COVID-19 vaccine. Libraries were prepared by immunoSEQ multiplex PCR; TCRdb keeps only in-frame clonotypes and omits some of them. This sample yields over 95,000 clones, of which around 87% are seen a single time; less than 15% belongs to the top ten. Sequenced here: peripheral blood, sampled on day 0 of AZD1222 vaccination. The receptors come from an adult in good health.

V gene TRBV14 combines with J gene TRBJ2-3; 10 nucleotides line up with TRBD2. The CDR3 runs to 14 residues. V trimming: 6 bases; J trimming: 4 bases; junction bases outside the gene matches: 4. The germline CDR1 and CDR2 sequences are SGHDN and FVKESK. In nucleotides, the CDR3 is TGTGCCAGCAGACCTAGCGGGAGATCAGATACGCAGTATTTT. Translated: CASRPSGRSDTQYF.

The V and J genes are TRBV19 and TRBJ2-7; D is perhaps TRBD1 or TRBD2 (5 bases each). Germline V gene sequence: CDR1 LNHDA, CDR2 SQIVND (reference sequence). There are 14 residues in the CDR3. Trimming stripped 9 bases from V and 5 bases from J, with 20 bases between. The CDR3 protein is CASKRELWGHEQYF. The CDR3 DNA follows: TGTGCCAGCAAGAGGGAACTGTGGGGCCACGAGCAGTACTTC.

The chain combines TRBV5-1 with TRBJ2-4; D is possibly TRBD1 (6 bases). V was shortened by 4 bases and J by 2 bases, with 13 bases between the two germline ends. CDR3 length equals 15 residues. CDR1 is SGHRS and CDR2 is YFSETQ in the germline V gene. This chain's CDR3 is CASSNFQGTKNIQYF. The CDR3 coding sequence is TGCGCCAGCAGCAACTTCCAGGGGACCAAAAACATTCAGTACTTC.

This chain uses TRBV7-9 with TRBJ2-1; 12 bases are shared with TRBD2. Germline trimming cut 2 bases from V and 7 bases from J; bases unmatched to any gene: 3. CDR1 and CDR2 (germline): SEHNR, FQNEAQ (reference sequence). This CDR3 has 15 residues. This CDR3 is CASSLLAGGPNEQFF. The CDR3, as DNA: TGTGCCAGCAGCTTACTAGCGGGAGGGCCGAATGAGCAGTTCTTC.

This chain links TRBV18 with TRBJ2-3; 15 bases fit TRBD2. J was trimmed by 4 bases and V by 3 bases; bases with no gene match: 5. The CDR3 sequence is 17 residues long. CDR1 and CDR2 from the germline V gene are KGHSH and LQKENI. CDR3: CASSPGLAGGLPDTQYF. CDR3 in DNA: TGTGCCAGCTCACCGGGACTAGCGGGAGGTTTGCCAGATACGCAGTATTTT.

J is TRBJ2-2 and V is TRBV3-1 (or the pseudogene TRBV3-2), with 8 positions matching TRBD2. Germline values: CDR1 LGHDT, CDR2 YNNKEL (reference sequence). This CDR3 region has 21 residues. V lost 0 bases, J lost 4 bases, and 19 bases stayed unmatched. The chain's CDR3 is CASSQDRLTSKTSESTGELFF. The CDR3 region has the DNA TGTGCCAGCAGCCAAGATCGGCTGACCTCCAAGACTAGCGAAAGCACCGGGGAGCTGTTTTTT.

The genes are TRBV6-2 or TRBV6-3 and TRBJ2-3; 7 positions agree with TRBD2. Germline CDR1 is MNHEY and CDR2 is SVGEGT. J gave up 0 bases and V 0 bases, and 9 bases lay outside the gene matches. The CDR3 is made up of 18 amino acids. CDR3 region: CASSYSTASGISTDTQYF. The CDR3 DNA sequence: TGTGCCAGCAGTTACTCGACGGCTAGCGGAATAAGCACAGATACGCAGTATTTT.

The chain's CDR3 is CASSQNIGGRNEQFF. The CDR3 coding sequence is TGTGCCAGCAGCCAAAACATCGGTGGAAGGAATGAGCAGTTCTTC. The chain joins TRBV14 to TRBJ2-1, with unresolved D. Trimming stripped 2 bases from V and 7 bases from J, with 15 bases between. The germline V gene encodes CDR1 SGHDN and CDR2 FVKESK. CDR3 length: 15 amino acids.

The CDR3 region has the DNA TGTGCCAGCAGCGTAGCCCCCGTTAGGACTAAATACAATGAGCAGTTCTTC. Translated, it gives CASSVAPVRTKYNEQFF. V usage is TRBV9 and J usage is TRBJ2-1, with D maybe TRBD2 (6 bases). Germline V gene data show CDR1 as SGDLS and CDR2 as YYNGEE. This CDR3 is 17 amino acids long. V was shortened by 0 bases and J by 4 bases, with 17 bases between the two germline ends. The full variable domain, rest sourced from reference TRBV9 and TRBJ2-1, is DSGVTQTPKHLITATGQRVTLRCSPRSGDLSVYWYQQSLDQGLQFLIQYYNGEERAKGNILERFSAQQFPDLHSELNLSSLELGDSALYFCASSVAPVRTKYNEQFFGPGTRLTVL.

This chain uses TRBV2 with TRBJ1-1, with D uncertain. CDR1 is SNHLY and CDR2 is FYNNEI in the germline V gene. The V end was cut by 5 bases, the J end by 4 bases, with 8 bases between. CDR3 length equals 12 residues. The CDR3 is CASSRPGTEAFF. The CDR3 DNA is TGTGCCAGCAGTCGGCCGGGCACTGAAGCTTTCTTT.

This chain connects TRBV5-1 to TRBJ2-2; 10 bases are shared with TRBD2. CDR3 size: 15 residues. Germline trimming cut 0 bases from V and 5 bases from J; bases unmatched to any gene: 1. Per germline, CDR1 SGHRS and CDR2 YFSETQ. CDR3 region: CASSLVAGGTGELFF. CDR3 nucleotide sequence: TGCGCCAGCAGCTTGGTAGCGGGAGGAACCGGGGAGCTGTTTTTT.

The chain is built from TRBV27 and TRBJ2-5, with 8 bases matching TRBD2. This CDR3 comprises 13 residues. Germline loops: CDR1 MNHEY, CDR2 SMNVEV (reference sequence). With V trimmed by 8 bases and J by 2 bases, 4 bases remained unmatched. The CDR3 nucleotides read TGTGCCAGCCGGCCTAGCGGGCAAGAGACCCAGTACTTC. It codes for CASRPSGQETQYF.

The chain combines TRBV28 with TRBJ1-5; D gene ambiguous. CDR3 length equals 15 residues. Trimming took off 5 bases at V and 0 bases at J, with 11 bases between the two ends. Germline V gene data show CDR1 as MDHEN and CDR2 as SYDVKM. CDR3 DNA: TGTGCCAGCAGTCCCTTCGCGGGTAGCAATCAGCCCCAGCATTTT. Translation: CASSPFAGSNQPQHF. The full variable domain, in which reference TRBV28 and TRBJ1-5 provide the parts outside the CDR3, is DVKVTQSSRYLVKRTGEKVFLECVQDMDHENMFWYRQDPGLGLRLIYFSYDVKMKEKGDIPEGYSVSREKKERFSLILESASTNQTSMYLCASSPFAGSNQPQHFGDGTRLSIL.

The rearrangement links TRBV6-2 or TRBV6-3 to TRBJ1-2; 9 bases are shared with TRBD1. Germline V CDR1 and CDR2: MNHEY, SVGEGT. V lost 4 bases to trimming and J lost 4 bases; unmatched junction nucleotides: 13. The CDR3 spans 17 residues. CDR3: CASSSFYTGGDRYGYTF. CDR3 DNA sequence: TGTGCCAGCAGTTCGTTTTACACAGGGGGCGATCGCTATGGCTACACCTTC.

The V call is TRBV5-4, the J call TRBJ1-5; D not resolved. CDR1 is SGHNT and CDR2 is YYREEE in the germline V gene (reference sequence). CDR3 size: 14 residues. The V and J ends lost 4 bases and 9 bases respectively, with 17 bases between them. CDR3 DNA sequence: TGTGCCAGCAGCATACGGGATCTACCCGGGCCCCAGCATTTT. It encodes CASSIRDLPGPQHF.

This chain links TRBV28 with TRBJ2-7; 10 bases are shared with TRBD2. This CDR3 has 16 amino acids. CDR1 is MDHEN, CDR2 SYDVKM, per germline. The V gene end was trimmed by 5 bases and the J gene end by 0 bases; junction bases not matched to a gene: 7. The DNA for the CDR3 is TGTGCCAGCAGTCATCGACTAGCGGGCTTCTCCTACGAGCAGTACTTC. This gives the protein CASSHRLAGFSYEQYF.

Details on this clone: Other DNA sequences of this sample code for an identical CDR3. This sequence joins TRBV9 and TRBJ2-5; D gene unclear. The CDR3 has 13 residues. Trimming cost V 0 bases and J 5 bases, with 8 bases left between them. Germline CDR1 is SGDLS and CDR2 is YYNGEE. The CDR3 loop reads CASSVGVGETQYF. CDR3 in DNA: TGTGCCAGCAGCGTAGGCGTAGGTGAGACCCAGTACTTC.

The chain recombines TRBV21-1 with TRBJ2-2; the table's D call of TRBD1 was not tested on the DNA. TRBV21-1 is listed as a pseudogene. The CDR3 contains 13 residues. The CDR3, as DNA: TGTGCCAGCAGCCACAGGGGGTCCGGGGAGCTGTTTTTT. It encodes CASSHRGSGELFF.

The chain recombines TRBV28 with TRBJ1-1, with 7 nucleotides matching TRBD1. In germline, CDR1 is MDHEN, CDR2 SYDVKM. The CDR3 contains 12 residues. V lost 6 bases and J lost 9; bases outside the gene matches: 7. CDR3 protein: CASRIQGSKAFF. The CDR3 coding sequence is TGTGCCAGCAGGATACAGGGGTCGAAAGCTTTCTTT.

The chain uses TRBV2 and TRBJ1-3; weak D call: TRBD1 (5 bases). V lost 6 bases to trimming and J lost 2 bases, with 11 bases between them. The CDR3 totals 14 residues. The germline V gene encodes CDR1 SNHLY and CDR2 FYNNEI. Here the CDR3 reads CASSRDRTGNTIYF. For the CDR3, the DNA is TGTGCCAGCAGCAGGGATAGGACTGGAAACACCATATATTTT.

The CDR3 reads CASPGPPSQHF. CDR3 DNA sequence: TGTGCCAGCCCAGGTCCCCCATCCCAGCATTTT. The chain combines TRBV2 with TRBJ1-5; D call uncertain. The V gene lost 8 bases and the J gene lost 11 bases, with 13 bases spanning the gap. Germline-derived CDR1 and CDR2 are SNHLY and FYNNEI. CDR3 length: 11 residues.

This chain connects TRBV28 to TRBJ2-7; TRBD2 might be the D (5 bases). The CDR3 contains 14 residues. CDR1 is MDHEN and CDR2 is SYDVKM in the germline V gene. V lost 3 bases, J lost 2 bases, and 11 bases lay in between. The CDR3 DNA follows: TGTGCCAGCAGTTTCCTCGACGGGACCTACGAGCAGTACTTC. This sequence encodes CASSFLDGTYEQYF.

The chain is built from TRBV6-2 or TRBV6-3 and TRBJ1-2; TRBD1 matches 8 bases. Germline lookup yields CDR1 MNHEY and CDR2 SVGEGT. The junction had 10 bases not matched to a gene; V was cut back by 2 bases and J by 2 bases. This CDR3 has 17 residues. The CDR3 bases are TGTGCCAGCAGTTACAATGTCCAGGGGGCATCGAACTATGGCTACACCTTC. Protein product: CASSYNVQGASNYGYTF.

This clone was counted between two and nine times. The chain employs TRBV7-2 and TRBJ1-1; D is unresolved. The CDR3 loop spans 15 amino acids. The V and J ends lost 6 bases and 1 base respectively, with 15 bases between them. CDR1 is SGHTA, CDR2 FQGNSA, per germline. CDR3 DNA: TGTGCCAGCAGGAGCGGGTTGAAGGGGAACACTGAAGCTTTCTTT. Its translation is CASRSGLKGNTEAFF.

In this sample, this clone turned up a few times. This specimen includes other DNA sequences encoding the same CDR3. The chain recombines TRBV14 with TRBJ1-2, with D unresolved. The CDR3 totals 12 residues. The germline CDR1 and CDR2 sequences are SGHDN and FVKESK. Trimming cost V 4 bases and J 4 bases, with 7 bases left between them. CDR3 DNA: TGTGCCAGCAGCCCCAGTAGCTATGGCTACACCTTC. This sequence encodes CASSPSSYGYTF.

The genes are TRBV28 and TRBJ1-5; tentative D call: TRBD1 (6 bases). V was trimmed by 6 bases and J by 0 bases, leaving 9 bases between them. Looked up from germline, CDR1 is MDHEN and CDR2 is SYDVKM. This CDR3 comprises 14 residues. The CDR3 loop is CASRDRYSNQPQHF. CDR3 nucleotide sequence: TGTGCCAGCAGAGACAGGTATAGCAATCAGCCCCAGCATTTT. Together with reference TRBV28 and TRBJ1-5, the CDR3 gives the full variable domain: DVKVTQSSRYLVKRTGEKVFLECVQDMDHENMFWYRQDPGLGLRLIYFSYDVKMKEKGDIPEGYSVSREKKERFSLILESASTNQTSMYLCASRDRYSNQPQHFGDGTRLSIL.

The chain joins TRBV6-2 or TRBV6-3 to TRBJ2-7; 11 nucleotides agree with TRBD2. With V trimmed by 3 bases and J by 1 base, 8 bases remained unmatched. The CDR3 is 17 amino acids. Germline CDR1 reads MNHEY; CDR2 reads SVGEGT. The CDR3 coding sequence is TGTGCCAGCAGTTATTATCTAGGGACTAGCGGATCCTACGAGCAGTACTTC. It encodes CASSYYLGTSGSYEQYF.

V gene TRBV6-2 or TRBV6-3 combines with J gene TRBJ2-1; TRBD2 aligns across 12 bases. The CDR3 spans 16 residues. From germline, CDR1 is MNHEY and CDR2 SVGEGT. The trim removed 2 bases at V and 8 bases at J, leaving 7 bases unmatched. The CDR3 reads CASSYRTSGKSDEQFF. The DNA for the CDR3 is TGTGCCAGCAGTTACCGGACTAGCGGGAAGTCAGATGAGCAGTTCTTC.

The chain is built from TRBV3-1 (or the pseudogene TRBV3-2) and TRBJ1-1, with 8 bases aligning to TRBD1. J gave up 9 bases and V 7 bases, and 7 bases lay outside the gene matches. This CDR3 has 12 amino acids. Germline-derived CDR1 and CDR2 are LGHDT and YNNKEL (reference sequence). Here the CDR3 reads CASTSGQGQAFF. Written as DNA, the CDR3 is TGTGCCAGCACCTCCGGACAGGGACAAGCTTTCTTT.

The gene calls are TRBV7-2 and TRBJ2-7; no definite D call. The V end was cut by 5 bases, the J end by 2 bases, with 16 bases between. Germline CDR1 reads SGHTA; CDR2 reads FQGNSA. The CDR3 totals 15 residues. In DNA form, the CDR3 reads TGTGCCAGCAGCCGGACGGACCTGGGGACCTACGAGCAGTACTTC. Translated, it gives CASSRTDLGTYEQYF.

The chain combines TRBV19 with TRBJ1-1; D unclear. The V end lost 4 bases, the J end lost 1 base, and 13 bases lay between the germline ends. Germline-derived CDR1 and CDR2 are LNHDA and SQIVND (reference sequence). The length of the CDR3 is 15 residues. The CDR3: CASSTALRSNTEAFF. The CDR3 DNA reads TGTGCCAGTAGTACCGCACTCAGATCGAACACTGAAGCTTTCTTT.

V usage is TRBV6-2 or TRBV6-3 and J usage is TRBJ2-2, with D hard to call. CDR1 and CDR2 from the germline V gene are MNHEY and SVGEGT. The CDR3 sequence is 15 residues long. V dropped 4 bases and J dropped 4 bases, with 13 bases sitting between them. The CDR3 reads CASSSPGALTGELFF. The CDR3 DNA is TGTGCCAGCAGTTCGCCGGGTGCCCTCACCGGGGAGCTGTTTTTT.